This TCR beta chain comes out of a study of cytomegalovirus exposure and HLA in healthy donors. Study-wide results and limits: In a later analysis, TCR beta V- and J-gene trimming was associated with a missense DCLRE1C variant. Certain sequence variants were highly shared and formed a cluster, and this cluster was likely a sequencing artifact. Productive status was seen about 90% or about 30% of the time for most TCR beta V segments in an earlier analysis.

It was with 60 Vbeta and 13 Jbeta primers that the PCR ran. Clones were sequenced by immunoSEQ multiplex PCR, and TCRdb holds only the in-frame ones, with some missing. The data hold more than 60,000 clones, with 70% to 85% observed a single time. Details on this clone: Its antigen is currently unknown.

Germline trimming cut 1 base from V and 6 bases from J; bases unmatched to any gene: 5. Germline V gene sequence: CDR1 LNHDA, CDR2 SQIVND (reference sequence). CDR3 length equals 14 residues. This chain links TRBV19 with TRBJ2-5; 7 bases match TRBD2. The source of this sequence is a man in his forties in good health and CMV-seropositive. Sequencing was done on a sample of PBMCs. The CDR3 loop reads CASSIGTSGKTQYF. The CDR3 DNA reads TGTGCCAGTAGTATAGGTACGAGCGGGAAGACCCAGTACTTC.